This T cell receptor beta chain appears in the sequencing data of a study of T-cell memory formation after mild COVID-19. TCRdb re-analysed the 5' RACE reads in MiXCR, keeping a single row per CDR3 protein. The table lists over 500,000 distinct CDR3 sequences, roughly 17% of them singletons. Trimming shortened V by 4 bases and J by 6 bases, and 12 bases separated the two germline ends. This CDR3 comprises 13 residues. Germline CDR1 reads KGHSH; CDR2 reads LQKENI. This receptor was obtained from an adult woman who had mild COVID-19 (a few samples of this study predate the infection). Cell type and time point are not known. The chain employs TRBV18 and TRBJ1-1; tentative D call: TRBD1 (5 bases). Material: PBMCs or a T cell subset sorted from them (not recorded which). CDR3 sequence (DNA): TGTGCCAGCTCACAGTTGGAAGGGGCTGAAGCTTTCTTT. Translation: CASSQLEGAEAFF.